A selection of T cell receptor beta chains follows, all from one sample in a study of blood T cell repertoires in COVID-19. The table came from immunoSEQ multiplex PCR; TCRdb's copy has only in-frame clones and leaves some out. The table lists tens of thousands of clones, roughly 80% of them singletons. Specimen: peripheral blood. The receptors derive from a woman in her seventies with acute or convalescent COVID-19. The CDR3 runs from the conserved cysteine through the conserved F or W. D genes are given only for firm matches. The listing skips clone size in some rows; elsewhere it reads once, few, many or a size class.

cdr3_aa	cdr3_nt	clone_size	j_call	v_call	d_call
CASSSTTTNEKLFF	TGTGCCAGCAGCTCGACAACAACTAATGAAAAACTGTTTTTT	.	TRBJ1-4	TRBV11-2	.
CASSWGLADLYNEQFF	TGCGCCAGCAGCTGGGGACTAGCGGATTTGTACAATGAGCAGTTCTTC	.	TRBJ2-1	TRBV5-1	TRBD2
CASSRGTSDNSPLHF	TGTGCCAGCAGCCGAGGGACATCCGATAATTCACCCCTCCACTTT	.	TRBJ1-6	TRBV7-3	.
CATSPAPASGEQYF	TGTGCCACCAGCCCCGCACCTGCCTCGGGTGAGCAGTACTTC	.	TRBJ2-7	TRBV15	.
CASSRHGGGYNEQFF	TGTGCCAGCAGCCGTCACGGCGGGGGTTACAATGAGCAGTTCTTC	.	TRBJ2-1	TRBV11-2	TRBD2
CASSRLAESSYNEQFF	TGTGCCAGCAGCCGCCTCGCTGAGAGCTCCTACAATGAGCAGTTCTTC	.	TRBJ2-1	TRBV4-2	.
CASTGGAVGQPQHF	TGTGCCAGCACCGGAGGGGCGGTAGGTCAGCCCCAGCATTTT	.	TRBJ1-5	TRBV28	.
CASSGTGAGADTQYF	TGTGCCAGCAGCGGGACAGGGGCCGGCGCAGATACGCAGTATTTT	.	TRBJ2-3	TRBV5-4	TRBD1
CASSSGQVDNEQFF	TGTGCCAGCAGCTCGGGACAGGTAGACAATGAGCAGTTCTTC	.	TRBJ2-1	TRBV11-3	TRBD1
CASSMSQLAVYEQYF	TGTGCCAGCAGCATGTCCCAACTAGCGGTCTACGAGCAGTACTTC	.	TRBJ2-7	TRBV5-8	TRBD2
CASSLSGGLQTTDTQYF	TGTGCCAGCAGCTTATCCGGGGGGTTACAAACCACAGATACGCAGTATTTT	.	TRBJ2-3	TRBV11-2	TRBD2
CASSQDLIAGGFTDTQYF	TGTGCCAGCAGCCAAGATCTCATAGCGGGGGGCTTCACAGATACGCAGTATTTT	.	TRBJ2-3	TRBV4-2	TRBD2
CASSPPSGGGKLAKNIQYF	TGTGCCAGCTCACCACCCAGCGGGGGCGGCAAACTAGCCAAAAACATTCAGTACTTC	.	TRBJ2-4	TRBV18	TRBD2
CASRLTSGIGNEQFF	TGTGCCAGCAGGTTGACTAGCGGGATTGGTAATGAGCAGTTCTTC	.	TRBJ2-1	TRBV2	TRBD2
CAWSVNTNTEAFF	TGTGCCTGGAGTGTAAACACGAACACTGAAGCTTTCTTT	.	TRBJ1-1	TRBV30	.
CASSSIRGANEKLFF	TGTGCCAGCAGTTCCATCAGGGGGGCTAATGAAAAACTGTTTTTT	.	TRBJ1-4	TRBV27	TRBD1
CASSHSDRQGGYTF	TGCGCCAGCAGCCACAGTGACAGGCAAGGTGGCTACACCTTC	once	TRBJ1-2	TRBV4-1	.
CASSFDIPYEQYF	TGCGCCAGCAGCTTTGACATCCCCTACGAGCAGTACTTC	few	TRBJ2-7	TRBV5-1	.
CASSLAPGQGEETQYF	TGCGCCAGCAGCTTGGCCCCGGGACAGGGGGAAGAGACCCAGTACTTC	.	TRBJ2-5	TRBV5-1	TRBD1
CASSSGQANHYGYTF	TGTGCCAGCAGCTCGGGACAGGCTAATCACTATGGCTACACCTTC	.	TRBJ1-2	TRBV7-2	TRBD1
CASGLMGTGNQPQHF	TGTGCCAGCGGACTTATGGGGACAGGGAATCAGCCCCAGCATTTT	.	TRBJ1-5	TRBV7-8	TRBD1
CASSLVPRDGYTF	TGTGCCAGCAGCTTAGTTCCCAGGGATGGCTACACCTTC	.	TRBJ1-2	TRBV7-9	.
CATRGLVGGSETQYF	TGTGCCACCAGGGGACTAGTGGGGGGTAGCGAGACCCAGTACTTC	.	TRBJ2-5	TRBV2	TRBD2
CVSSLSQGNTEAFF	TGTGTCAGCAGCTTGTCACAGGGGAACACTGAAGCTTTCTTT	.	TRBJ1-1	TRBV5-8	.
CASSLEAAGYNSPLHF	TGCGCCAGCAGCTTGGAAGCCGCGGGATATAATTCACCCCTCCACTTT	.	TRBJ1-6	TRBV5-1	.
CASSLLGGPITDTQYF	TGTGCCAGCAGCTTACTAGGGGGTCCCATCACAGATACGCAGTATTTT	.	TRBJ2-3	TRBV7-2	.
CASSLRTDTQYF	TGTGCCAGCTCACTGAGAACAGATACGCAGTATTTT	.	TRBJ2-3	TRBV18	.
CASSHPETGKNIQYF	TGTGCCAGCAGCCATCCCGAGACAGGGAAAAACATTCAGTACTTC	.	TRBJ2-4	TRBV4-2	TRBD1
CASTSTVQTEAFF	TGTGCCAGCACATCGACAGTCCAGACTGAAGCTTTCTTT	.	TRBJ1-1	TRBV7-8	.
CASSQLGGAYTEAFF	TGCGCCAGCAGCCAGCTAGGGGGCGCGTACACTGAAGCTTTCTTT	.	TRBJ1-1	TRBV4-1	TRBD1
CASSLTGIYNSPLHF	TGCGCCAGCAGCTTGACCGGGATTTATAATTCACCCCTCCACTTT	.	TRBJ1-6	TRBV5-1	.
CASLRTGGNEQYF	TGTGCCAGCCTTAGGACAGGGGGCAACGAGCAGTACTTC	.	TRBJ2-7	TRBV6-5	TRBD1
CASSLGLAPFSYEQYF	TGCGCCAGCAGCTTGGGACTAGCGCCTTTTTCCTACGAGCAGTACTTC	.	TRBJ2-7	TRBV5-1	TRBD2
CASKFGTGHTGELFF	TGTGCCAGCAAGTTCGGGACAGGGCACACCGGGGAGCTGTTTTTT	.	TRBJ2-2	TRBV3-1/TRBV3-2	TRBD1
CASSHIQGPATEAFF	TGTGCCAGCAGCCACATACAGGGGCCGGCCACTGAAGCTTTCTTT	few	TRBJ1-1	TRBV7-8	TRBD1
CASSHRPGSNQPQHF	TGTGCCAGCAGCCACCGCCCGGGATCCAATCAGCCCCAGCATTTT	.	TRBJ1-5	TRBV3-1/TRBV3-2	.
CASNRRRVDNSPLHF	TGTGCCAGCAACCGACGGAGGGTAGATAATTCACCCCTCCACTTT	.	TRBJ1-6	TRBV6-5	.
CASSLQSRLAGERADTQYF	TGTGCCAGCAGCTTACAGTCCCGGCTAGCGGGAGAAAGGGCAGATACGCAGTATTTT	.	TRBJ2-3	TRBV7-3	TRBD2
CASSPPGGTTGYTF	TGTGCCAGCAGTCCACCAGGGGGGACGACGGGCTACACCTTC	.	TRBJ1-2	TRBV7-9	TRBD1
CASSPGTGTPEAFF	TGTGCCAGCAGCCCGGGGACAGGAACACCTGAAGCTTTCTTT	.	TRBJ1-1	TRBV7-8	TRBD1
CASSYSPGERDYTF	TGTGCCAGCAGTTACTCCCCAGGGGAACGCGACTACACCTTC	.	TRBJ1-2	TRBV6-2/TRBV6-3	.
CASSLGRLAGSTDTQYF	TGTGCCAGCAGCTTAGGCCGGCTAGCGGGCAGCACAGATACGCAGTATTTT	.	TRBJ2-3	TRBV7-3	TRBD2
CASREGQGKPDTQYF	TGTGCCAGCAGGGAAGGACAGGGGAAGCCAGATACGCAGTATTTT	few	TRBJ2-3	TRBV2	TRBD1
CASSLTSTGASGYTF	TGTGCCAGCAGCTTAACTAGCACAGGCGCGTCGGGCTACACCTTC	few	TRBJ1-2	TRBV7-3	.
CASRHWTGRSYNEQFF	TGTGCCAGCAGACACTGGACAGGGAGGTCCTACAATGAGCAGTTCTTC	.	TRBJ2-1	TRBV28	TRBD1
CASSLGTGPKETQYF	TGTGCCAGCAGCTTAGGTACAGGGCCCAAAGAGACCCAGTACTTC	.	TRBJ2-5	TRBV7-9	.
CASSPRGFMNTEAFF	TGTGCCAGCTCTCCTAGGGGGTTCATGAACACTGAAGCTTTCTTT	.	TRBJ1-1	TRBV18	.